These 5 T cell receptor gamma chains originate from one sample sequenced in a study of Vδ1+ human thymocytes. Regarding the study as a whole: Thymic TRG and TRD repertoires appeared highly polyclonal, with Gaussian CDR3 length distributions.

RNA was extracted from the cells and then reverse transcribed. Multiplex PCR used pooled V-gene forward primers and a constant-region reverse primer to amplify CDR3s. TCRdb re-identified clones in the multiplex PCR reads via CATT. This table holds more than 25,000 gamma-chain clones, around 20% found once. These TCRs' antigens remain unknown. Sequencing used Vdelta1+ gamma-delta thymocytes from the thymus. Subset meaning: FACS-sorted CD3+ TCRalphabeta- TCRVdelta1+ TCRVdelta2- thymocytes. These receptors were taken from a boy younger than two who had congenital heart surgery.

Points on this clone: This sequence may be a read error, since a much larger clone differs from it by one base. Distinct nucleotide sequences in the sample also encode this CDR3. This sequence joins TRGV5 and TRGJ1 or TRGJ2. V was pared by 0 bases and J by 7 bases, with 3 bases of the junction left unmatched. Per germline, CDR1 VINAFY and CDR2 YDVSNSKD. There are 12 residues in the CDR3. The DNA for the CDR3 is TGTGCCACCTGGGACAGGAACTATAAGAAACTCTTT. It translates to CATWDRNYKKLF.

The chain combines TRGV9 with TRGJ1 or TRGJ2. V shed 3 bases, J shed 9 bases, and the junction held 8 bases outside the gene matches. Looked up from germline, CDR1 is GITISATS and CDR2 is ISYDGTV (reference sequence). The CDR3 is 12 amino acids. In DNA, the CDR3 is TGTGCCTTGTGGGAGTCTAAGGGTAAGAAACTCTTT. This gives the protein CALWESKGKKLF.

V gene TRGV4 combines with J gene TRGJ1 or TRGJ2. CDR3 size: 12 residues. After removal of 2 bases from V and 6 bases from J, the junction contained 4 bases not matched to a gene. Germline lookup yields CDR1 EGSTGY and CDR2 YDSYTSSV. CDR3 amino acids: CATWDEFYKKLF. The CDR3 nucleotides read TGTGCCACCTGGGATGAATTTTATAAGAAACTCTTT.

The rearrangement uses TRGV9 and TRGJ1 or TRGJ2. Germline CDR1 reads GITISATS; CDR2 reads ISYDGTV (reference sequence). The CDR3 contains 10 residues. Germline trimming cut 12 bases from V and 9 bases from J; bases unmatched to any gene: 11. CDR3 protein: CAIQVVKKLF. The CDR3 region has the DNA TGTGCCATTCAAGTCGTTAAGAAACTCTTT.

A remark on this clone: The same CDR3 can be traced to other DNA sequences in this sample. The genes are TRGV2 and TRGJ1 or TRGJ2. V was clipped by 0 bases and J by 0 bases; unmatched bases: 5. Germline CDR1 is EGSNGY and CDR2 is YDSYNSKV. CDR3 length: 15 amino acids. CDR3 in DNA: TGTGCCACCTGGGACGGGCGGGGGAATTATTATAAGAAACTCTTT. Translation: CATWDGRGNYYKKLF.